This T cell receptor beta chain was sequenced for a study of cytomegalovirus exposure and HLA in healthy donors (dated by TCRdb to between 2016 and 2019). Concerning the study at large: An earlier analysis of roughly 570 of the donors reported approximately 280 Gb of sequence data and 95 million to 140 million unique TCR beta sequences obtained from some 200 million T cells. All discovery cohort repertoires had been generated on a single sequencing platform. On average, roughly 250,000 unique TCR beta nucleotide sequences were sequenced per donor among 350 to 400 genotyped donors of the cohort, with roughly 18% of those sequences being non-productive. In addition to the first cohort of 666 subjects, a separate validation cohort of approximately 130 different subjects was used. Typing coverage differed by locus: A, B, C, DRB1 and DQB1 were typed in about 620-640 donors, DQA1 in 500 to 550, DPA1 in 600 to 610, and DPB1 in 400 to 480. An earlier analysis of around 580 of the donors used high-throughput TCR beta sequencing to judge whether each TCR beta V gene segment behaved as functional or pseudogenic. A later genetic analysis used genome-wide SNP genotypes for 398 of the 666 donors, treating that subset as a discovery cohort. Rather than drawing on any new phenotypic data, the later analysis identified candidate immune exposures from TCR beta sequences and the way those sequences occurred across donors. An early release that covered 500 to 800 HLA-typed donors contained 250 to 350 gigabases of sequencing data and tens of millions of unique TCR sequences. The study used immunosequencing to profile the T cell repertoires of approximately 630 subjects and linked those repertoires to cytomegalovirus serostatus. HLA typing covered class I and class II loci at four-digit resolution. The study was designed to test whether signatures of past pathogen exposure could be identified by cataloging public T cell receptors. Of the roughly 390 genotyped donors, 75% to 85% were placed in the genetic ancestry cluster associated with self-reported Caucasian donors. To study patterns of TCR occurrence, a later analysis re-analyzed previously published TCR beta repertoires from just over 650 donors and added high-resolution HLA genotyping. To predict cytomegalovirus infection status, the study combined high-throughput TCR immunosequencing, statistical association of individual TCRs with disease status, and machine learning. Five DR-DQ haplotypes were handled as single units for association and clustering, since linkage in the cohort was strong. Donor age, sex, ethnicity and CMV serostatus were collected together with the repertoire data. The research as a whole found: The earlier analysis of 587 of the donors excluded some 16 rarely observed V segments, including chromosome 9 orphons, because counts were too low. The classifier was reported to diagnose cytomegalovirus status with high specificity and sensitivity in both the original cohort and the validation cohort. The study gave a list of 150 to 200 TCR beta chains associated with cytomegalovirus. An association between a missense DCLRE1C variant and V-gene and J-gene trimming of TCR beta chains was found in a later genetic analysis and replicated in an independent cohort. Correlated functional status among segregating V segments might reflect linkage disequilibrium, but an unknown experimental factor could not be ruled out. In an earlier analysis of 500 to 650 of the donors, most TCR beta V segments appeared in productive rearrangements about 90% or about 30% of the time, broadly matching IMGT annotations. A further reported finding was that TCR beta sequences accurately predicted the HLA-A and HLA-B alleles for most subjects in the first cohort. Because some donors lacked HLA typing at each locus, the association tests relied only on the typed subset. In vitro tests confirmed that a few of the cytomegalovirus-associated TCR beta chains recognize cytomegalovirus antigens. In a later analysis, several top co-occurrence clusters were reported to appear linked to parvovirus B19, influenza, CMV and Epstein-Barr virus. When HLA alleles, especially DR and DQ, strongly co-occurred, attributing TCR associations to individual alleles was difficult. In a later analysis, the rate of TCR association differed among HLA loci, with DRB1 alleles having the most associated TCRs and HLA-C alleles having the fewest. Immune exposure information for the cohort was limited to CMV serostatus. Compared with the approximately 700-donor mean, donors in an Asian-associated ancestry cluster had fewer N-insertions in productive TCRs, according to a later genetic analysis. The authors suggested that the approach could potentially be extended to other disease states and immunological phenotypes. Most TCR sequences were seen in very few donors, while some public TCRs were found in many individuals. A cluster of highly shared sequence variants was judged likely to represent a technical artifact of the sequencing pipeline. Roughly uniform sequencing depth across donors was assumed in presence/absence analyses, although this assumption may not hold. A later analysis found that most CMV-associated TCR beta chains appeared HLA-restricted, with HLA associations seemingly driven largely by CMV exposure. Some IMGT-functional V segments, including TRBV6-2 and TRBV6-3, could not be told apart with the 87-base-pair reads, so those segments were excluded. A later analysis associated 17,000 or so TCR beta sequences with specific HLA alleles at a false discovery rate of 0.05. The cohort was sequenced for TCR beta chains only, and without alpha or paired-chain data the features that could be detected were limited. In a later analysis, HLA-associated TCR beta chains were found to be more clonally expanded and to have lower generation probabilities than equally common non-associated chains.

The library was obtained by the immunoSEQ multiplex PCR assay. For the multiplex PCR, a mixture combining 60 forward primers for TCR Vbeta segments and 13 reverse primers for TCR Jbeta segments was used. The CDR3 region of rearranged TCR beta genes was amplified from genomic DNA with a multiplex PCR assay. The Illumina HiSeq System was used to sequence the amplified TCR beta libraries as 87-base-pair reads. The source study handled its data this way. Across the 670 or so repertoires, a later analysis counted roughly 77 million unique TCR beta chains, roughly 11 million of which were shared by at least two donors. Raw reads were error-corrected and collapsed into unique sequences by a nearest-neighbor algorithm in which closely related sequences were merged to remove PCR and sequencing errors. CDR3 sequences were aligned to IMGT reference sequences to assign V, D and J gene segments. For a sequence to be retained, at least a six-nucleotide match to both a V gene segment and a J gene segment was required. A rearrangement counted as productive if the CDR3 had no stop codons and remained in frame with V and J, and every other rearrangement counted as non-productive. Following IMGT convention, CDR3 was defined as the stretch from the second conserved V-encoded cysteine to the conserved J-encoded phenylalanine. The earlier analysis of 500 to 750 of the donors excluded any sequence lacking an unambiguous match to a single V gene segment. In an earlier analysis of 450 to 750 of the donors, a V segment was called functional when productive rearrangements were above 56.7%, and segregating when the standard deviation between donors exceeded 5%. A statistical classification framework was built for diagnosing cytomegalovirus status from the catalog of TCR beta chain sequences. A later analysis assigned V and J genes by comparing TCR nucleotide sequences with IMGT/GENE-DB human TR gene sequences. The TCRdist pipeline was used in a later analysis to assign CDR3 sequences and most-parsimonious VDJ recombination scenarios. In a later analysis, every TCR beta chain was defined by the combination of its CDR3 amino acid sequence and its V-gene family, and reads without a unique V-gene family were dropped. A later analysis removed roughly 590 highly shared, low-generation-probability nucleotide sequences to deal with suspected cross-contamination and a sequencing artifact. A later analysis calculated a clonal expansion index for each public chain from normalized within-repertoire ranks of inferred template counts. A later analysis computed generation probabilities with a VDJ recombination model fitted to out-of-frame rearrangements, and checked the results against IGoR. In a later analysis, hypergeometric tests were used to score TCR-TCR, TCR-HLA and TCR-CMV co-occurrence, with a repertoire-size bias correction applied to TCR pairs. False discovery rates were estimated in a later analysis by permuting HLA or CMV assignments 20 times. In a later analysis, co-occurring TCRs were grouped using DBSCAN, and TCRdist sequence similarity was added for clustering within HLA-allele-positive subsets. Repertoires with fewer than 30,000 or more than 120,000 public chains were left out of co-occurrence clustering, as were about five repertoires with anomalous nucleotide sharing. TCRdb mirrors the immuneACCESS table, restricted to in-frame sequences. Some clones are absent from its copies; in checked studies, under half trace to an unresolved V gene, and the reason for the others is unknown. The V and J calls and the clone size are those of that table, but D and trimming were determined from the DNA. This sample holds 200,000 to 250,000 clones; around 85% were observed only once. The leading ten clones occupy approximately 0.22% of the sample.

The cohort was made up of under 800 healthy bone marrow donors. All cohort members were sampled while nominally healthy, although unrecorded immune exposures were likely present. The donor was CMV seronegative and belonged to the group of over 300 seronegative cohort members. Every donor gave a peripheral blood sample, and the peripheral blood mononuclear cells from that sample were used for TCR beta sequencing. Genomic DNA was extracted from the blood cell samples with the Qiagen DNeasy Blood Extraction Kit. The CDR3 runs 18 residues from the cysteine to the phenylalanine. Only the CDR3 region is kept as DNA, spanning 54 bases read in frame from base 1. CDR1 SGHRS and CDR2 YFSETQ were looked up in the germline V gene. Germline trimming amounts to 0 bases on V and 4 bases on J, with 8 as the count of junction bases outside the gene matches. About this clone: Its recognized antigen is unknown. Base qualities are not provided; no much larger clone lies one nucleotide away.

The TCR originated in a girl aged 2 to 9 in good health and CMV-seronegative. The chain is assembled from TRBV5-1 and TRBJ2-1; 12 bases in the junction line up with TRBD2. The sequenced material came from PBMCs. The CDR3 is CASSLVRTSGVPYNEQFF. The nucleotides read TGCGCCAGCAGCTTGGTGAGGACTAGCGGGGTCCCTTACAATGAGCAGTTCTTC.